This record looks at one T cell receptor beta chain sequence and its context. This sample is part of a study of blood T cell repertoires in COVID-19. Across the whole study: Acute-phase and convalescent COVID-19 samples originated in the United States, Italy and Spain. The analysed material was cDNA or gDNA that came from T cells, B-cell-depleted T cells, or PBMCs.

With 6 bases removed from V and 0 bases from J, the gap between germline ends came to 6 bases. The CDR3 has 13 residues. The data were produced by immunoSEQ multiplex PCR, yet TCRdb's version contains in-frame clones alone and is incomplete. This table has around 340,000 clones, about 86% appearing once. Material for sequencing was PBMCs or T cells enriched from blood (not recorded which). The clonotype was recovered from a woman in her 40s with acute COVID-19. The chain uses TRBV12-3 or TRBV12-4 and TRBJ1-5; no firm D call. The CDR3 protein is CASRPDSNQPQHF. The CDR3 nucleotides read TGTGCCAGCAGACCAGATAGCAATCAGCCCCAGCATTTT.